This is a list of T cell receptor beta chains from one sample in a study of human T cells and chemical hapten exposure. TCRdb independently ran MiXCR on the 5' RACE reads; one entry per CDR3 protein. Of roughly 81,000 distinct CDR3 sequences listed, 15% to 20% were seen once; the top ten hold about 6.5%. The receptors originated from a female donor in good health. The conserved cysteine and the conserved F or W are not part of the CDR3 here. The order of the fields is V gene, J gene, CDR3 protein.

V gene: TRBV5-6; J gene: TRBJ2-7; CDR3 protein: ASTPHGRGAYEQY
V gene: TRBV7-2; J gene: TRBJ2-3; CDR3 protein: ASSLGQRGRGTTQY
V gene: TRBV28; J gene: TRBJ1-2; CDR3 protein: ASSSVGVNYGYT
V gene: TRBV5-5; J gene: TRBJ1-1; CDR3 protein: ASSLELRETTEAF
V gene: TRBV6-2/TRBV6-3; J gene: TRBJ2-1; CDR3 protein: ASSYSGTSHHEQF
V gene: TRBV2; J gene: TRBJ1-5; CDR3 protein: ASRKGEDQPQH
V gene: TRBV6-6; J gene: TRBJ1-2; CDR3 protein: ASTPGNPMLGYT
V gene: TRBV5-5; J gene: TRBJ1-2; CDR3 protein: ASSLGALLGYGYT
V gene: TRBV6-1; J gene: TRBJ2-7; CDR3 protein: ASSALAGGNEQY
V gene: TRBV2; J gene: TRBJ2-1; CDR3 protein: ASSVRGEQF
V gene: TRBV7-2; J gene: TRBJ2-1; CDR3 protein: ASSPDRELGNEQF
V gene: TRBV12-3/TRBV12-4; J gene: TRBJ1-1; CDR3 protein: ASSPLRRVTEAF
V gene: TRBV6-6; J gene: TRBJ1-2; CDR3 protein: ATVFNYGYT